This TCR beta chain was sequenced during a study of PD-1 blockade in classical Hodgkin lymphoma. Study results and caveats: Possibly reflecting disease activity or prior therapy, repertoire differences have causes that remain undefined. There was a significant rise in CD4+ TCR diversity by C4D1, with no such rise for CD8+. Those patients who began receiving nivolumab less than 1 year after ASCT had lower diversity, and they were excluded. Patients with a complete response exhibited baseline diversity comparable to newly diagnosed patients.

Germline CDR1 reads SGHKS; CDR2 reads YYEKEE (reference sequence). CDR3 length: 17 amino acids. The trim removed 3 bases at V and 1 base at J, leaving 7 bases unmatched. Documented time point: cycle 4 day 1 (C4D1), after less than 7 weeks of nivolumab. All trial patients relapsed after autologous stem cell transplantation. Isolation of CD8+ T cells from thawed PBMCs used magnetic negative selection. With regard to this clone: The antigen remains unidentified.

Profiled with immunoSEQ multiplex PCR; TCRdb holds only in-frame clones, not every one. Of 20,000 or so clones listed, roughly 90% are singletons. The starting material was CD8+ T cells from blood, obtained before the fourth cycle of nivolumab. The clonotype was recovered from a human donor with classical Hodgkin lymphoma. The chain carries TRBV5-5 and TRBJ2-4; TRBD1 aligns across 10 bases. In DNA form, the CDR3 reads TGTGCCAGCAGCTCGGTGAAGACAGGGGGCGCCAAAAACATTCAGTACTTC. It specifies CASSSVKTGGAKNIQYF.